This TCR beta chain was retrieved from a study of graft-versus-host responses after intestinal transplantation. The overall study: Every recipient had anti-thymocyte globulin induction and two to four years of tacrolimus plus steroids. Broader study findings: Among circulating GvH clones, peak levels were associated with early post-transplant declines in HvG clones. GvH clones turned up in recipient marrow; some had shown up first in ileum or blood.

A note on this clone: Its antigen is currently unknown.

Germline CDR1 MNHNY, CDR2 SVGAGI (reference sequence). V dropped 5 bases and J dropped 3; count of bases not matched to a gene: 7. The length of the CDR3 is 15 residues. Here immunoSEQ multiplex PCR was the method, and the copy in TCRdb shows in-frame clones only, minus some. The data hold just under 65,000 clones, with 89% observed a single time. Researchers processed graft tissue to release intraepithelial and lamina propria lymphocytes. The V and J genes are TRBV6-6 and TRBJ2-1; 7 nucleotides match TRBD2. This sequence originates from a human patient who received an intestinal transplant, so some T cells may come from the graft donor. This specimen consisted of ileum tissue, obtained less than 400 days after transplant. The CDR3 sequence is CASSPARENYNEQFF. The CDR3 DNA reads as TGTGCCAGCAGTCCCGCGCGGGAGAACTACAATGAGCAGTTCTTC.